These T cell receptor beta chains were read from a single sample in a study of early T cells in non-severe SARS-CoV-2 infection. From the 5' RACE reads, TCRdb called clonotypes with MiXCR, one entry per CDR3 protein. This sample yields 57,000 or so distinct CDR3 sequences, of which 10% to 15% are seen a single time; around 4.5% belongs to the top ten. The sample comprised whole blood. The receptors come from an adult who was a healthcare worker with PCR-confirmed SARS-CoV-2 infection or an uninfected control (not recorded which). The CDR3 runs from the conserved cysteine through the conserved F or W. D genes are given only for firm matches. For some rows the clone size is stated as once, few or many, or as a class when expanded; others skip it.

CDR3aa: CATTDLSTKNIQYF
CDR3nt: TGTGCCACTACGGACCTGTCGACCAAAAACATTCAGTACTTC
v_gene: TRBV19
j_gene: TRBJ2-4
abundance: many
d_gene: .

CDR3aa: CASSLKQDRGLFF
CDR3nt: TGTGCCAGCAGTTTGAAACAGGATAGAGGGCTGTTTTTT
v_gene: TRBV28
j_gene: TRBJ1-4
abundance: .
d_gene: .

CDR3aa: CASSQVFLAGGDEQFF
CDR3nt: TGTGCCAGCAGCCAAGTTTTCCTAGCGGGGGGGGATGAGCAGTTCTTC
v_gene: TRBV14
j_gene: TRBJ2-1
abundance: many
d_gene: TRBD2

CDR3aa: CASTYRQGQYGYTF
CDR3nt: TGTGCCAGCACTTACCGCCAGGGACAATATGGCTACACCTTC
v_gene: TRBV12-3/TRBV12-4
j_gene: TRBJ1-2
abundance: .
d_gene: .

CDR3aa: CASSRSQSNQPQHF
CDR3nt: TGCGCCAGCAGTAGGTCACAGAGCAATCAGCCCCAGCATTTT
v_gene: TRBV10-2
j_gene: TRBJ1-5
abundance: many
d_gene: .

CDR3aa: CASSSDAVANTEAFF
CDR3nt: TGTGCCAGCAGCTCGGACGCCGTCGCGAACACTGAAGCTTTCTTT
v_gene: TRBV11-2
j_gene: TRBJ1-1
abundance: .
d_gene: .

CDR3aa: CASSSGGTYEQYF
CDR3nt: TGTGCCAGCAGTTCAGGGGGCACCTACGAGCAGTACTTC
v_gene: TRBV27
j_gene: TRBJ2-7
abundance: .
d_gene: TRBD1

CDR3aa: CASSSSAGELFF
CDR3nt: TGTGCCAGCAGCTCTTCGGCCGGGGAGCTGTTTTTT
v_gene: TRBV21-1
j_gene: TRBJ2-2
abundance: many
d_gene: .

CDR3aa: CASSQVLGLVVNYEQYF
CDR3nt: TGCGCCAGCAGCCAAGTCCTCGGACTAGTCGTGAACTACGAGCAGTACTTC
v_gene: TRBV4-1
j_gene: TRBJ2-7
abundance: few
d_gene: TRBD2

CDR3aa: CASRVQGHGFMNTEAFF
CDR3nt: TGTGCCAGCAGAGTACAGGGGCATGGTTTTATGAACACTGAAGCTTTCTTT
v_gene: TRBV6-1
j_gene: TRBJ1-1
abundance: few
d_gene: TRBD1

CDR3aa: CASSTRDNEQFF
CDR3nt: TGTGCCAGCAGCACCCGAGACAATGAGCAGTTCTTC
v_gene: TRBV9
j_gene: TRBJ2-1
abundance: many
d_gene: .

CDR3aa: CASSSGHLAGELFF
CDR3nt: TGCGCCAGCAGTTCGGGACATTTGGCCGGGGAGCTGTTTTTT
v_gene: TRBV10-2
j_gene: TRBJ2-2
abundance: .
d_gene: .

CDR3aa: CASSGKRQGLNQPQHF
CDR3nt: TGTGCCAGCAGTGGAAAAAGACAGGGCCTCAATCAGCCCCAGCATTTT
v_gene: TRBV28
j_gene: TRBJ1-5
abundance: many
d_gene: TRBD1

CDR3aa: CASSSWTGNTEAFF
CDR3nt: TGTGCCAGCAGTTCCTGGACAGGGAACACTGAAGCTTTCTTT
v_gene: TRBV6-5
j_gene: TRBJ1-1
abundance: many
d_gene: TRBD1

CDR3aa: CASSLETGARGGELFF
CDR3nt: TGCGCCAGCAGCTTGGAGACAGGGGCCCGGGGCGGGGAGCTGTTTTTT
v_gene: TRBV5-1
j_gene: TRBJ2-2
abundance: .
d_gene: TRBD1

CDR3aa: CSTMDRVGSEQYF
CDR3nt: TGCAGCACAATGGACAGGGTAGGATCCGAGCAGTACTTC
v_gene: TRBV29-1
j_gene: TRBJ2-7
abundance: few
d_gene: TRBD1

CDR3aa: CASSPRPGRSAKNIQYF
CDR3nt: TGTGCCAGCTCACCACGGCCAGGGCGGTCGGCCAAAAACATTCAGTACTTC
v_gene: TRBV18
j_gene: TRBJ2-4
abundance: .
d_gene: .

CDR3aa: CASLGTRGNYNEQFF
CDR3nt: TGTGCCAGCTTAGGGACCAGGGGAAACTACAATGAGCAGTTCTTC
v_gene: TRBV6-2/TRBV6-3
j_gene: TRBJ2-1
abundance: once
d_gene: .

CDR3aa: CSVVTDYEQYF
CDR3nt: TGCAGCGTTGTTACAGACTACGAGCAGTACTTC
v_gene: TRBV29-1
j_gene: TRBJ2-7
abundance: .
d_gene: .

CDR3aa: CASSPPNGRDLKNIQYF
CDR3nt: TGTGCCAGCTCACCACCGAACGGACGAGACCTAAAAAACATTCAGTACTTC
v_gene: TRBV18
j_gene: TRBJ2-4
abundance: many
d_gene: .